This TCR beta chain was retrieved from a study of T cells in localized non-small cell lung cancer. Findings and caveats of the study: It remains possible that heterogeneity exists, since only one tumor region was sequenced. T cell clonality was highest in uninvolved adjacent lung, above tumor. Appearance in adjacent lung was seen for a median about 60 of the top 100 tumor clones. Longer survival (overall) was linked to higher T cell density in blood.

About this clone itself: Its specificity is not known.

Measured with immunoSEQ multiplex PCR; TCRdb has only the in-frame clones, and not every one. The sample lists roughly 53,000 clones, roughly 88% occurring once. The receptor was derived from a man between 35 and 75 years old with stage III lung adenocarcinoma. The starting material was peripheral blood mononuclear cells, obtained before any cancer treatment.

The CDR3 region has the DNA TGTGCCAGCTCACCAGGGACAGGGTTGGCCGAGCAGTACTTC. Protein product: CASSPGTGLAEQYF. V usage is TRBV18 and J usage is TRBJ2-7; 9 positions agree with TRBD1. The germline V gene encodes CDR1 KGHSH and CDR2 LQKENI. The ends lost 2 bases at V and 6 bases at J; junction bases unmatched: 5. The CDR3 spans 14 residues.